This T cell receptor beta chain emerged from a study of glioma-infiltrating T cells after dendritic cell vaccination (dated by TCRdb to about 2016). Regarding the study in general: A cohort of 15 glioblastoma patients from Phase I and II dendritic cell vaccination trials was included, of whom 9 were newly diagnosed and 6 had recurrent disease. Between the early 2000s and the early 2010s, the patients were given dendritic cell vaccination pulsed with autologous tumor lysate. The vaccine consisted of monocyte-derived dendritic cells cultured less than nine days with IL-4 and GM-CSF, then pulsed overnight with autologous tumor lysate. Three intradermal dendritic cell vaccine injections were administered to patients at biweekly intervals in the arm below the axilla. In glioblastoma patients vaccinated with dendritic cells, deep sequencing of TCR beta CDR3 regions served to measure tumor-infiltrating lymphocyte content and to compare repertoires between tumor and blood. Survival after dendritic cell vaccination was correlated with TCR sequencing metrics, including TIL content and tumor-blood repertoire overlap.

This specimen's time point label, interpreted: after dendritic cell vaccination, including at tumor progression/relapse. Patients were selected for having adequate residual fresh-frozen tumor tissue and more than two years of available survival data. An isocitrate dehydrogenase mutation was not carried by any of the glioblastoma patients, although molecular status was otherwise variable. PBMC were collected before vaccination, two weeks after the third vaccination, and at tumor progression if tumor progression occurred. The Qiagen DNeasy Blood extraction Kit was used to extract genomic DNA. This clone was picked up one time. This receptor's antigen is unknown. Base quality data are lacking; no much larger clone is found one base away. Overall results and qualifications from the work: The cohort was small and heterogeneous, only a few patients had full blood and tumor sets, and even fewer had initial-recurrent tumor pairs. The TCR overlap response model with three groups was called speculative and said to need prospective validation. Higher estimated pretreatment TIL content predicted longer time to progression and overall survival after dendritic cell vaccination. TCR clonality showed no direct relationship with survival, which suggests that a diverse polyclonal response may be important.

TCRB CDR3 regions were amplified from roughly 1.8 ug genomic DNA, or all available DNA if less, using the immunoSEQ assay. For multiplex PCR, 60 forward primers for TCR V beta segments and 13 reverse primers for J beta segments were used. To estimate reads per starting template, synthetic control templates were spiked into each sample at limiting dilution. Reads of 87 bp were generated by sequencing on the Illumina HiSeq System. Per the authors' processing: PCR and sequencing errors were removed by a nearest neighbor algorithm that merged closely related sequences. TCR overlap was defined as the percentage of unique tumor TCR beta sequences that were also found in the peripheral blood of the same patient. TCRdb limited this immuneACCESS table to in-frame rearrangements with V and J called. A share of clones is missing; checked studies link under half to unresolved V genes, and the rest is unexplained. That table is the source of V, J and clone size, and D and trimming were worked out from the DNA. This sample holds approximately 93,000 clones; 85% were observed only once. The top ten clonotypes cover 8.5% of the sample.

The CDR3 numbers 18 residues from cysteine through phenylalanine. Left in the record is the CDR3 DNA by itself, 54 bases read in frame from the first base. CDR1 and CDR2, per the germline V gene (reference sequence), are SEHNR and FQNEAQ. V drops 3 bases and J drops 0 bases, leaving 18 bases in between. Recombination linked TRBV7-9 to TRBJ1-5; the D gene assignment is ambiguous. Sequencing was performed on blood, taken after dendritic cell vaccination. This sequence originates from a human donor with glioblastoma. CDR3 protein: CASSLVKDGGYSNQPQHF. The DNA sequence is TGTGCCAGCAGCTTGGTTAAGGACGGAGGATATAGCAATCAGCCCCAGCATTTT.